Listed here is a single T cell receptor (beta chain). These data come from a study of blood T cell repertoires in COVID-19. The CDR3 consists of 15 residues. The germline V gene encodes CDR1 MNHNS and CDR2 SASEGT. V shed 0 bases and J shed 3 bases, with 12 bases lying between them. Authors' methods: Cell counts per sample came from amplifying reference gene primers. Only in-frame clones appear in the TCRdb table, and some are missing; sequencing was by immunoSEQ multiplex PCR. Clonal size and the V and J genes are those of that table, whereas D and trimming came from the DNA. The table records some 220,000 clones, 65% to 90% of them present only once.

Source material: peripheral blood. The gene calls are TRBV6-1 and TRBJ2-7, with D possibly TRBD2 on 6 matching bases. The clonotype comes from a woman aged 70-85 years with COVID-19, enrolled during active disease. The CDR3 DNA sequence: TGTGCCAGCAGTGAAGCGGGGGGTTCGGACTACGAGCAGTACTTC. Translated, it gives CASSEAGGSDYEQYF.